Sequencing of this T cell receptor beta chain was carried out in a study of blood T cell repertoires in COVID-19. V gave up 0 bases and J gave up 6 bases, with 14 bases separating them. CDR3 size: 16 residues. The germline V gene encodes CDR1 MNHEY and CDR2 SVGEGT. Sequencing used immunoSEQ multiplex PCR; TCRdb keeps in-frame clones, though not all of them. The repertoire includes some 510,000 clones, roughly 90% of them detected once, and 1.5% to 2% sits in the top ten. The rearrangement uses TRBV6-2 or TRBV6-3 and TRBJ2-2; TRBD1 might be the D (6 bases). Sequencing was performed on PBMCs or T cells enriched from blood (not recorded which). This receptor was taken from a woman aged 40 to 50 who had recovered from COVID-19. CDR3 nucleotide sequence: TGTGCCAGCAGTTACTCGAGGGGGATGGGATCCGGGGAGCTGTTTTTT. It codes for CASSYSRGMGSGELFF.